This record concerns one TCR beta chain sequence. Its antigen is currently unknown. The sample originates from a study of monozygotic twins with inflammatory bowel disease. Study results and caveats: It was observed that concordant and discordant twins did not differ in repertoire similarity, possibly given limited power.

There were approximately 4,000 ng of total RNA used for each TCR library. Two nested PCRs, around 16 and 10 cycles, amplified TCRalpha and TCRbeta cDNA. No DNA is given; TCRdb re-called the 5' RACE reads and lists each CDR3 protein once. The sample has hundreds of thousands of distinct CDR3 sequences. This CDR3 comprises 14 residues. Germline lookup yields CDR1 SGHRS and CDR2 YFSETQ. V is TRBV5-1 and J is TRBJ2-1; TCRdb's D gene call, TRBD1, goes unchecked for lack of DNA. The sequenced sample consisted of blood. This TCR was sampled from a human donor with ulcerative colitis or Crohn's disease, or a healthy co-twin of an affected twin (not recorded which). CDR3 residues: CASNLNLAAGQQFF.